This T cell receptor (beta chain) emerged from a study of neurological immune-mediated disorders. Whole-study findings and limits: Private repertoires in all groups were suggested by the absence of shared CDR3 amino acid sequences among expanded clones across subjects. While HTLV-1-associated myelopathy showed the greatest TCR clonal expansion, multiple sclerosis showed the least, falling below healthy controls.

With 5 bases clipped from V and 3 bases from J, the junction kept 6 bases outside the gene matches. CDR3 length: 16 amino acids. The germline V gene has CDR1 SGHTA and CDR2 FQGNSA. This clonotype was detected many times. The antigen is undetermined. As for the cDNA, it was generated by 5'RACE with 10-nucleotide random UMIs. Every sequencing run produced over 160 million TCR-beta sequences, and the sequences from any one run covered 15-18 subjects. From the 5' RACE reads, TCRdb called clonotypes with MiXCR, one entry per CDR3 protein. This sample yields 55,000 to 80,000 distinct CDR3 sequences, of which around 4.7% are seen a single time; around 3.4% belongs to the top ten.

The chain has TRBV7-2 and TRBJ1-6; 8 bases are shared with TRBD1. Sequenced sample: PBMCs. This sequence originates from a woman between 50 and 59 years old with multiple sclerosis. CDR3 amino acids: CASSRTGGGYNSPLHF. Written as DNA, the CDR3 is TGTGCCAGCAGCCGAACAGGGGGAGGCTATAATTCACCCCTCCACTTT.